The 14 T cell receptor beta chains below all came from one sample that was sequenced in a study of cytomegalovirus exposure and HLA in healthy donors. The data were produced by immunoSEQ multiplex PCR, yet TCRdb's version contains in-frame clones alone and is incomplete. The sample gives some 130,000 clones, roughly 87% of which show up once; more than 1% is in the top ten. Sequencing was carried out using PBMCs. These receptors all come from a woman aged 18-30 years in good health and CMV-seronegative.

V is TRBV11-2 and J is TRBJ1-1; tentative D call: TRBD1 (5 bases). CDR1 and CDR2 from the germline V gene are SGHAT and FQNNGV. CDR3 length equals 14 residues. Trimming shortened V by 7 bases and J by 4 bases, and 16 bases separated the two germline ends. The CDR3 bases are TGTGCCAGCACCATAAAGGGGATGGGCACTGAAGCTTTCTTT. It encodes CASTIKGMGTEAFF. The variable domain in full, with the rest retrieved from reference TRBV11-2 and TRBJ1-1, is EAGVAQSPRYKIIEKRQSVAFWCNPISGHATLYWYQQILGQGPKLLIQFQNNGVVDDSQLPKDRFSAERLKGVDSTLKIQPAKLEDSAVYLCASTIKGMGTEAFFGQGTRLTVV.

The count of this clone is one. V is TRBV2 and J is TRBJ2-6; 7 bases match TRBD1. CDR1 is SNHLY, CDR2 FYNNEI, per germline. This CDR3 has 17 amino acids. V gave up 6 bases and J gave up 0 bases; unmatched junction bases: 8. Here the CDR3 DNA reads TGTGCCAGCAGCCTAAGACAGGGATCCTCTGGGGCCAACGTCCTGACTTTC. Its translation: CASSLRQGSSGANVLTF.

This rearrangement joins TRBV4-1 to TRBJ2-1; TRBD2 might be the D (6 bases). Per the germline V gene, CDR1 is MGHRA and CDR2 is YSYEKL. Between the trimmed V and J ends, which lost 3 bases and 3 bases, there was a span of 9 bases. CDR3 length: 14 residues. CDR3: CASSHPGLYNEQFF. In nucleotides, the CDR3 is TGCGCCAGCAGCCACCCGGGACTCTACAATGAGCAGTTCTTC.

The rearrangement links TRBV27 to TRBJ1-2; D is possibly TRBD1 (5 bases). The V end lost 2 bases, the J end lost 1 base, and 8 bases lay between the germline ends. In germline, CDR1 is MNHEY, CDR2 SMNVEV (reference sequence). This CDR3 region has 14 residues. The DNA for the CDR3 is TGTGCCAGCAGTTTAGGGGCCTATAACTATGGCTACACCTTC. Amino acid sequence: CASSLGAYNYGYTF.

The CDR3 is CASSFLDRLNTEAFF. The CDR3 coding sequence is TGTGCCAGCAGTTTCTTAGACAGGCTGAACACTGAAGCTTTCTTT. The V call is TRBV27, the J call TRBJ1-1; a possible D gene is TRBD1 (6 bases). The V gene's germline CDR1 is MNHEY and CDR2 SMNVEV (reference sequence). Between the trimmed V and J ends, which lost 3 bases and 0 bases, there was a span of 11 bases. The CDR3 is made up of 15 amino acids.

The rearrangement links TRBV11-2 to TRBJ2-4; 7 bases line up with TRBD1. CDR3 size: 14 residues. V shed 0 bases and J 7 bases; nucleotides not matched to a gene: 3. Germline-derived CDR1 and CDR2 are SGHAT and FQNNGV. The CDR3 sequence is CASSLDTTGNIQYF. The CDR3 DNA sequence: TGTGCCAGCAGCTTAGATACGACAGGGAACATTCAGTACTTC.

The J gene is TRBJ1-6, the V gene TRBV5-4, with no clear D. Trimming stripped 5 bases from V and 0 bases from J, with 15 bases between. The CDR3 totals 17 residues. The germline gives CDR1 SGHNT, CDR2 YYREEE (reference sequence). CDR3 region: CASRQRGSSSYNSPLHF. The CDR3 bases are TGTGCCAGCAGACAAAGAGGGTCAAGCTCCTATAATTCACCCCTCCACTTT.

This chain joins TRBV4-1 and TRBJ2-1; D perhaps matches TRBD1 (5 bases). Germline CDR1 MGHRA, CDR2 YSYEKL. The CDR3 contains 15 residues. V gave up 3 bases and J gave up 8 bases, with 17 bases separating them. The CDR3, as DNA: TGCGCCAGCAGCCAGGACAATCTACAGGTGTATGAGCAGTTCTTC. This sequence encodes CASSQDNLQVYEQFF.

This clone has a handful of counts. The chain uses TRBV2 and TRBJ1-6; a possible D gene is TRBD1 (5 bases). CDR1 and CDR2 (germline): SNHLY, FYNNEI. The CDR3 spans 14 residues. Between the trimmed V and J ends, which lost 4 bases and 10 bases, there was a span of 14 bases. CDR3 protein: CASSGGNNPSPLHF. For the CDR3, the DNA is TGTGCCAGCAGTGGGGGCAACAACCCATCACCCCTCCACTTT.

The chain joins TRBV19 to TRBJ2-2; TRBD2 matches at 12 bases. V shed 1 base, J shed 5 bases, and the junction held 8 bases outside the gene matches. Germline V gene lookup returns CDR1 LNHDA and CDR2 SQIVND (reference sequence). This CDR3 is 18 amino acids long. The CDR3 reads CASSIVGLAGTWTGELFF. In nucleotides, the CDR3 is TGTGCCAGTAGTATAGTCGGACTAGCGGGGACCTGGACCGGGGAGCTGTTTTTT.

The chain is built from TRBV2 and TRBJ1-2; 10 bases align to TRBD1. The CDR3 length is 15 residues. The J segment lost 8 bases and the V segment lost 2 bases, leaving 8 bases of the junction unmatched. The germline V gene encodes CDR1 SNHLY and CDR2 FYNNEI. CDR3 sequence reads: CASSEKTGGAGGYTF. Written as DNA, the CDR3 is TGTGCCAGCAGTGAAAAGACAGGGGGCGCTGGGGGCTACACCTTC.

This chain joins TRBV6-5 and TRBJ2-7; TRBD2 is a possible D gene (6 bases). The germline V gene has CDR1 MNHEY and CDR2 SVGAGI. V was trimmed by 0 bases and J by 6 bases, leaving 9 bases between them. The length of the CDR3 is 13 residues. CDR3 sequence reads: CASSYSGRREQYF. The CDR3 coding sequence is TGTGCCAGCAGTTACTCGGGGAGGCGCGAGCAGTACTTC.

In this sample, this clone turned up once. This chain uses TRBV6-4 with TRBJ2-1; 11 positions match TRBD2. Trimming took 2 bases from V and 7 from J; bases not matched to a gene: 4. The germline gives CDR1 MRHNA, CDR2 SNTAGT. The CDR3 length is 15 residues. CDR3 residues: CASSDGSSGGNEQFF. CDR3 bases: TGTGCCAGCAGTGACGGGTCTAGCGGGGGGAATGAGCAGTTCTTC.

The chain uses TRBV7-2 and TRBJ1-2; TRBD1 matches at 7 bases. Per the germline V gene, CDR1 is SGHTA and CDR2 is FQGNSA. This CDR3 spans 16 amino acids. The trim removed 2 bases at V and 0 bases at J, leaving 6 bases unmatched. The CDR3 here is CASSLSTGVPNYGYTF. In DNA, the CDR3 is TGTGCCAGCAGCTTATCAACAGGGGTTCCTAACTATGGCTACACCTTC.